One and the same sample provided the 21 T cell receptor beta chains below, sequenced in a study of beta chain features in type 1 diabetes. Of the isolated RNA, all was reverse transcribed, and so the sequenced material was expressed TCRB transcripts. Sequenced by immunoSEQ multiplex PCR; TCRdb stores in-frame clones only, minus some. The table includes under 300,000 clones, more than 11% detected once. Findings and limits, study-wide: Shortening that was moderate but significant affected the TCRB CDR3s of Type 1 diabetes patients in all four CD4+ subsets.

Their antigens are not known. The sequencing input was naive CD4+ T cells from blood. The receptors were sampled from a man aged 25-45 years with type 1 diabetes.

The rearrangement links TRBV11-2 to TRBJ2-5; D unclear. CDR1 and CDR2 from the germline V gene are SGHAT and FQNNGV. The CDR3 covers 13 residues. The V and J ends lost 1 base and 4 bases respectively, with 7 bases between them. The CDR3 DNA reads as TGTGCCAGCAGCTTAGGTGGGCGAGAGACCCAGTACTTC. It yields the protein CASSLGGRETQYF.

The gene calls are TRBV6-5 and TRBJ1-1; no clear D. Trimming pared 0 bases from V and 10 bases from J, leaving 9 bases between. Germline CDR1 MNHEY, CDR2 SVGAGI. The CDR3 has 12 amino acids. CDR3 amino acids: CASSYSKGGAFF. Here the CDR3 DNA reads TGTGCCAGCAGTTACTCGAAGGGAGGAGCTTTCTTT.

The V call is TRBV10-3, the J call TRBJ1-5, with no clear D. The CDR3 consists of 12 residues. The germline CDR1 and CDR2 sequences are ENHRY and SYGVKD. Trimming removed 8 bases from V and 3 bases from J, with 8 bases in between. CDR3 region: CAIRGTNQPQHF. The CDR3 bases are TGTGCCATCCGCGGCACCAATCAGCCCCAGCATTTT.

The chain is built from TRBV6-5 and TRBJ1-1; 8 bases fit TRBD1. This CDR3 region has 14 residues. Germline-derived CDR1 and CDR2 are MNHEY and SVGAGI. J was trimmed by 7 bases and V by 5 bases; bases with no gene match: 9. CDR3 sequence reads: CASSRQGRGGEAFF. CDR3 bases: TGTGCCAGCAGTCGACAGGGGAGGGGAGGTGAAGCTTTCTTT.

The V call is TRBV29-1, the J call TRBJ2-7; possibly TRBD2 for D (6 bases). Germline V gene data show CDR1 as SQVTM and CDR2 as ANQGSEA. The CDR3 totals 13 residues. Trimming removed 6 bases at V and 5 bases at J, with 17 bases between. The CDR3 sequence: CSVETGRYNEQYF. In nucleotides, the CDR3 is TGCAGCGTGGAGACCGGGAGATACAACGAGCAGTACTTC.

This clone was seen a handful of times. The J gene is TRBJ2-1, the V gene TRBV7-6; D remains ambiguous. Germline V lookup: CDR1 SGHVS, CDR2 FNYEAQ. V lost 5 bases, J lost 6 bases, and 11 bases lay in between. This CDR3 comprises 13 residues. CDR3 sequence reads: CASSPYSSNEQFF. The CDR3 DNA follows: TGTGCCAGCAGCCCCTACAGCTCCAATGAGCAGTTCTTC.

This clone was seen only a few times. The J gene is TRBJ1-4, the V gene TRBV2, with a tentative D call TRBD1 (6 bases). This CDR3 is built from 14 residues. V was shortened by 7 bases and J by 4 bases, with 13 bases between the two germline ends. The V gene's germline CDR1 is SNHLY and CDR2 FYNNEI. The CDR3 DNA sequence: TGTGCCAGCACCGGTGACAGGTTTAATGAAAAACTGTTTTTT. This gives the protein CASTGDRFNEKLFF.

This clone has more than one count but fewer than ten. The rearrangement uses TRBV18 and TRBJ1-1; TRBD1 is a possible D gene (6 bases). Trimming removed 3 bases at V and 0 bases at J, with 14 bases between. Germline CDR1 KGHSH, CDR2 LQKENI. The CDR3 has 16 amino acids. The CDR3 protein is CASSPNSGHLNTEAFF. CDR3 DNA sequence: TGTGCCAGCTCACCGAACTCGGGACACCTGAACACTGAAGCTTTCTTT.

This clone was detected a few times. CDR3 residues: CASTLAGLSGTEAFF. The CDR3 coding sequence is TGTGCCAGCACTCTAGCTGGGCTCTCGGGTACTGAAGCTTTCTTT. The rearrangement uses TRBV5-4 and TRBJ1-1; D remains ambiguous. The germline V gene has CDR1 SGHNT and CDR2 YYREEE (reference sequence). Trimming shortened V by 6 bases and J by 5 bases, and 20 bases separated the two germline ends. The CDR3 spans 15 residues.

V usage is TRBV7-2 and J usage is TRBJ2-3; possible D gene TRBD2, 6 bases. Trimming cost V 3 bases and J 3 bases, with 10 bases left between them. Germline loops: CDR1 SGHTA, CDR2 FQGNSA. The CDR3 totals 14 residues. This CDR3 reads CASSFTGETDTQYF. The DNA for the CDR3 is TGTGCCAGCAGCTTTACGGGAGAGACAGATACGCAGTATTTT.

The sample holds a few counts of this clone. This sequence joins TRBV7-9 and TRBJ2-5; 13 positions agree with TRBD2. Germline V gives CDR1 SEHNR, CDR2 FQNEAQ (reference sequence). Losses at the gene ends were 8 bases for V and 2 bases for J; bases not matched to a gene: 14. This CDR3 is built from 18 residues. CDR3 sequence reads: CASSSRTSGGLPQETQYF. CDR3 nucleotide sequence: TGTGCCAGCTCTTCGAGGACTAGCGGGGGCCTCCCTCAAGAGACCCAGTACTTC.

The chain uses TRBV5-4 and TRBJ1-2; TRBD1 matches 8 bases. The V gene end was trimmed by 3 bases and the J gene end by 2 bases; junction bases not matched to a gene: 3. The CDR3 is made up of 14 amino acids. CDR1 and CDR2 from the germline V gene are SGHNT and YYREEE (reference sequence). CDR3 in amino acids: CASSYRTGNYGYTF. In nucleotides, the CDR3 is TGTGCCAGCAGCTACCGGACAGGGAACTATGGCTACACCTTC.

The chain joins TRBV29-1 to TRBJ2-1; 7 nucleotides match TRBD1. CDR1 and CDR2 from the germline V gene are SQVTM and ANQGSEA. J lost 3 bases, V lost 6 bases, and 14 bases had no gene match. This CDR3 contains 16 residues. This chain's CDR3 is CSVLLPGQNLYNEQFF. Here the CDR3 DNA reads TGCAGCGTCCTCCTTCCGGGACAGAATCTCTACAATGAGCAGTTCTTC.

The genes are TRBV9 and TRBJ1-2, with TRBD1 matching 11 bases. Germline loops: CDR1 SGDLS, CDR2 YYNGEE. V was clipped by 0 bases and J by 8 bases; unmatched bases: 12. The CDR3 contains 17 residues. CDR3 nucleotide sequence: TGTGCCAGCAGCGTAGGAACATCCGGGACAGGGGGTTTCGGCTACACCTTC. As protein: CASSVGTSGTGGFGYTF.

This clone was counted a few times. This sequence joins TRBV4-1 and TRBJ2-1; maybe TRBD2 (6 bases). Looked up from germline, CDR1 is MGHRA and CDR2 is YSYEKL. CDR3 length: 15 residues. V gave up 5 bases and J gave up 7 bases, with 18 bases separating them. The CDR3: CASSTLGGVANEQFF. DNA for the CDR3: TGCGCCAGCAGCACTTTGGGGGGAGTAGCGAATGAGCAGTTCTTC.

V usage is TRBV30 and J usage is TRBJ2-3; D is unclear. The CDR3 has 14 amino acids. The V end lost 3 bases, the J end lost 5 bases, and 15 bases lay between the germline ends. CDR1 GTSNPN and CDR2 SVGIG come from the germline V gene (reference sequence). CDR3 DNA: TGTGCCTGGAGCCCCAGGATCGATGGAGATACGCAGTATTTT. Translation gives CAWSPRIDGDTQYF.

The CDR3 DNA follows: TGTGCCAGCAGTTACACGCTTCAGGCTGGGGCCAACGTCCTGACTTTC. Protein product: CASSYTLQAGANVLTF. The chain joins TRBV6-5 to TRBJ2-6; D unclear. With 2 bases removed from V and 2 bases from J, the gap between germline ends came to 10 bases. This CDR3 has 16 amino acids. Germline V gene sequence: CDR1 MNHEY, CDR2 SVGAGI.

V and J are TRBV6-5 and TRBJ2-5, with D tentatively TRBD1 (6 bases). V gave up 6 bases and J gave up 1 base, with 12 bases separating them. CDR3 size: 14 residues. Germline V gives CDR1 MNHEY, CDR2 SVGAGI. CDR3 DNA sequence: TGTGCCAGCAGGGCCGGACAGCCCCAAGAGACCCAGTACTTC. It specifies CASRAGQPQETQYF.

The V call is TRBV10-3, the J call TRBJ2-7, with 7 positions matching TRBD2. The V gene's germline CDR1 is ENHRY and CDR2 SYGVKD. The CDR3 runs to 14 residues. V lost 4 bases, J lost 2 bases, and 5 bases stayed unmatched. CDR3 sequence (DNA): TGTGCCATCAGTGCCTCCGGGGGGACCTACGAGCAGTACTTC. It is translated as CAISASGGTYEQYF.

The rearrangement links TRBV7-9 to TRBJ2-2; TRBD2 matches at 9 bases. The CDR3 totals 18 residues. The germline gives CDR1 SEHNR, CDR2 FQNEAQ (reference sequence). The V gene end was trimmed by 5 bases and the J gene end by 6 bases; junction bases not matched to a gene: 16. In nucleotides, the CDR3 is TGTGCCAGCAGCGCACCCGCGGCCAGACTAGCGGTGGCCGGGGAGCTGTTTTTT. Translating it yields CASSAPAARLAVAGELFF.

This chain links TRBV9 with TRBJ2-7, with D possibly being TRBD1 (6 bases). V was trimmed by 4 bases and J by 2 bases, leaving 13 bases between them. Germline V gene lookup returns CDR1 SGDLS and CDR2 YYNGEE. The CDR3 contains 14 residues. The CDR3 region has the DNA TGTGCCAGCAGCATACAGGGTTCCCCCTACGAGCAGTACTTC. Protein sequence: CASSIQGSPYEQYF.